Listed below are T cell receptor beta chains from one sample, sequenced in a study of early T cells in non-severe SARS-CoV-2 infection. TCRdb used MiXCR to reprocess the 5' RACE reads, holding one entry per CDR3 protein. The top ten hold around 1.1% of the sample, which has some 77,000 distinct CDR3 sequences, 13% seen once. The sequencing sample was made of whole blood. The receptors derive from an adult who was a healthcare worker with PCR-confirmed SARS-CoV-2 infection or an uninfected control (not recorded which). Each CDR3 is given with its conserved first and last residue. D genes are given only for firm matches. Clone size is shown for a subset of rows, as once, few, many or a class of expanded clone.

v_gene: TRBV28
d_gene: TRBD1
j_gene: TRBJ1-2
abundance: .
CDR3aa: CAGNGGQGSYGYTF
CDR3nt: TGTGCCGGCAACGGTGGACAGGGAAGTTATGGCTACACCTTC

v_gene: TRBV12-3/TRBV12-4
d_gene: TRBD1
j_gene: TRBJ2-2
abundance: .
CDR3aa: CASSSTGESSGELFF
CDR3nt: TGTGCCAGCAGTTCTACAGGGGAATCTTCCGGGGAGCTGTTTTTT

v_gene: TRBV6-4
d_gene: .
j_gene: TRBJ2-1
abundance: .
CDR3aa: CASSRQANNEQFF
CDR3nt: TGTGCCAGCAGTCGACAGGCTAACAATGAGCAGTTCTTC

v_gene: TRBV20-1
d_gene: TRBD1
j_gene: TRBJ1-4
abundance: .
CDR3aa: CSARATGIGEKLFF
CDR3nt: TGCAGTGCTAGGGCGACAGGGATTGGAGAAAAACTGTTTTTT

v_gene: TRBV18
d_gene: .
j_gene: TRBJ2-7
abundance: few
CDR3aa: CASSSTGGSYEQYF
CDR3nt: TGTGCCAGCTCATCCACAGGTGGAAGTTACGAGCAGTACTTC

v_gene: TRBV10-3
d_gene: .
j_gene: TRBJ2-7
abundance: .
CDR3aa: CAISERQNYEQYF
CDR3nt: TGTGCCATCAGTGAGCGACAGAACTACGAGCAGTACTTC

v_gene: TRBV10-3
d_gene: .
j_gene: TRBJ1-2
abundance: many
CDR3aa: CAISSPWTYGYTF
CDR3nt: TGTGCCATCAGCTCACCATGGACCTATGGCTACACCTTC

v_gene: TRBV19
d_gene: .
j_gene: TRBJ2-3
abundance: .
CDR3aa: CASSKKPSTDTQYF
CDR3nt: TGTGCCAGTAGCAAGAAGCCCTCCACAGATACGCAGTATTTT

v_gene: TRBV3-1
d_gene: .
j_gene: TRBJ1-4
abundance: .
CDR3aa: CASSQVSADWVEKLFF
CDR3nt: TGTGCCAGCAGCCAAGTATCCGCCGATTGGGTCGAAAAACTGTTTTTT

v_gene: TRBV19
d_gene: .
j_gene: TRBJ2-5
abundance: .
CDR3aa: CASSIDPDNQETQYF
CDR3nt: TGTGCCAGTAGTATAGACCCGGACAACCAAGAGACCCAGTACTTC